A selection of T cell receptor beta chains follows, all from one sample in a study of a mutant IDH1 vaccine in newly diagnosed glioma. Data came from immunoSEQ multiplex PCR; TCRdb stores just in-frame clones and leaves some out. Found here are roughly 30,000 clones, around 82% of them singletons; the top ten hold around 29%. These TCRs are of unknown antigen specificity. The sequences come from PBMCs, collected from a glioma patient whose treatment included an IDH1 peptide vaccine. Receptors originate from a man aged 25-45 years with glioma. CDR3s include the opening cysteine and the closing phenylalanine or tryptophan. Fields, in order: J gene, clone size, V gene, D gene, CDR3 DNA, CDR3 protein. D genes are given only for firm matches. Rows may omit the clone size; those that give it use once, few, many or a size class.

>TRBJ1-6|NA|TRBV6-1|NA
TGTGCCAGCAGTGATCGTGAGGGGTCGCCCCTCCACTTT
CASSDREGSPLHF
>TRBJ2-7|few|TRBV19|NA
TGTGCCAGTAGACGTCGGCAGGGCTCCTACGAGCAGTACTTC
CASRRRQGSYEQYF
>TRBJ1-2|few|TRBV19|NA
TGTGCCAGTAGTATACACAACGGGAATAACTATGGCTACACCTTC
CASSIHNGNNYGYTF
>TRBJ2-3|once|TRBV29-1|NA
TGCAGCGTTGAAGAGGGAGATACGCAGTATTTT
CSVEEGDTQYF
>TRBJ2-3|NA|TRBV13|NA
TGTGCCAGCAGCTCCCGGGTCTCCCACGGCAGGGATACGCAGTATTTT
CASSSRVSHGRDTQYF
>TRBJ2-5|NA|TRBV29-1|NA
TGCAGCGTTGATAAACTCGAGGGAGAGACCCAGTACTTC
CSVDKLEGETQYF
>TRBJ2-1|once|TRBV6-5|TRBD2
TGTGCCAGCAGTAAAACGGGGGGGCGGGATGAGCAGTTCTTC
CASSKTGGRDEQFF
>TRBJ2-5|NA|TRBV28|NA
TGTGCCAGCAGCCCGGGGGAGGGGGGGGTCTACCGAGAGACCCAGTACTTC
CASSPGEGGVYRETQYF
>TRBJ2-5|NA|TRBV5-1|TRBD1
TGCGCCAGCAGCGAAGACAGGGCTGGTGGAGAGACCCAGTACTTC
CASSEDRAGGETQYF
>TRBJ2-1|NA|TRBV30|TRBD1
TGTGCCTGGAGTGCCGGGTCCCGCAGGGGGCTCAATGAGCAGTTCTTC
CAWSAGSRRGLNEQFF
>TRBJ2-7|once|TRBV12-1|NA
TGTGCCACCCAACGTCTAGCAGATAACCGTTCGACGGGGTACGAGCAGTACTTC
CATQRLADNRSTGYEQYF
>TRBJ2-7|NA|TRBV7-2|NA
TGTGCCAGCAGCCCCAGGGCCTCCTACGAGCAGTACTTC
CASSPRASYEQYF
>TRBJ2-7|once|TRBV5-4|TRBD2
TGTGCCAGCAGCTTGAGCAGCGGGGGGACGACCTACGAGCAGTACTTC
CASSLSSGGTTYEQYF
>TRBJ2-7|once|TRBV4-3|TRBD1
TGCGCCAGCAGACGGAACAGACAGGGGAACTCCTACGAGCAGTACTTC
CASRRNRQGNSYEQYF
>TRBJ2-7|NA|TRBV7-2|TRBD2
TGTGCCAGCAGCTTCCTGGGGGGGGACTACGAGCAGTACTTC
CASSFLGGDYEQYF
>TRBJ2-3|NA|TRBV5-1|NA
TGCGCCAGCAGCCCCTCGGATGATACGCAGTATTTT
CASSPSDDTQYF
>TRBJ1-4|NA|TRBV4-1|NA
TGCGCCAGCAGCCAAGATCCCCTGAGGGGCGAAAAACTGTTTTTT
CASSQDPLRGEKLFF
>TRBJ2-7|once|TRBV4-1|NA
TGCGCCAGCAGCCAAGATGAGGCCGAGCAGTACTTC
CASSQDEAEQYF
>TRBJ2-6|NA|TRBV7-2|NA
TGTGCCAGCAGCTTAAGGGGGCCTAGCGAAGGGAGTGGGGCCAACGTCCTGACTTTC
CASSLRGPSEGSGANVLTF
>TRBJ1-5|NA|TRBV2|NA
TGTGCCAGCAGCCCCAGGACAGAAAGCAATCAGCCCCAGCATTTT
CASSPRTESNQPQHF
>TRBJ2-5|NA|TRBV4-1|TRBD2
TGCGCCAGCAGCCAAGGGTGGGGGGGTCTTGAGACCCAGTACTTC
CASSQGWGGLETQYF
>TRBJ1-6|NA|TRBV2|NA
TGTGCCAGCAGTGAAGTCAGTAATTCACCCCTCCACTTT
CASSEVSNSPLHF
>TRBJ1-4|few|TRBV6-5|NA
TGTGCCAGCAGTTACTCGATCGCTGAAAAACTGTTTTTT
CASSYSIAEKLFF
>TRBJ1-1|NA|TRBV19|NA
TGTGCCAGTAGTACGGAAAGGGACACTGAAGCTTTCTTT
CASSTERDTEAFF
>TRBJ1-2|NA|TRBV5-1|TRBD1
TGCGCCAGCAGCTTACTCCCTCTGACACAGGGGGGTCCTGGCTACACCTTC
CASSLLPLTQGGPGYTF
>TRBJ1-2|NA|TRBV29-1|NA
TGCAGCGCTGCCAGGGTCAACTATGGCTACACCTTC
CSAARVNYGYTF
>TRBJ1-2|NA|TRBV5-1|TRBD1
TGCGCCAGCAGCTCAGGGACAGGGATAAACTATGGCTACACCTTC
CASSSGTGINYGYTF
>TRBJ2-7|NA|TRBV19|TRBD1
TGTGCCAGTAGTATAGATACTAGCCCGGGACAGGGGGGTGGAGAGCAGTACTTC
CASSIDTSPGQGGGEQYF
>TRBJ2-7|NA|TRBV5-4|NA
TGTGCCAGCAGCTTGCAGGGCGACGTAGCCTACGAGCAGTACTTC
CASSLQGDVAYEQYF
>TRBJ2-7|NA|TRBV6-5|NA
TGCGCCAGCAGTGAGGACGGAGACGAGGACGAGCAGTACTTC
CASSEDGDEDEQYF
>TRBJ2-5|NA|TRBV20-1|NA
TGCAGTGCTCCCCAAGAGACCCAGTACTTC
CSAPQETQYF
>TRBJ1-2|NA|TRBV4-1|TRBD1
TGCGCCAGCAGCCAACCGGGGGACAGTTCATATGGCTACACCTTC
CASSQPGDSSYGYTF
>TRBJ2-7|NA|TRBV5-6|TRBD2
TGTGCCAGCAGCCTCCCCGGGACTAGCGGGGAAAACTACGAGCAGTACTTC
CASSLPGTSGENYEQYF
>TRBJ2-4|few|TRBV12-5|TRBD1
TGTGCTAGTGGTTGGGGCAGGGGGAAGTCCAAAAACATTCAGTACTTC
CASGWGRGKSKNIQYF
>TRBJ1-5|NA|TRBV11-2|NA
TGTGCCAGCAGCTTAGATTACGGTCAGCCCCAGCATTTT
CASSLDYGQPQHF
>TRBJ2-7|NA|TRBV2|TRBD2
TGTGCCAGCAGGACGATCATAGGGGTTAGCGGGAGAACCCCTTCCTACGAGCAGTACTTC
CASRTIIGVSGRTPSYEQYF
>TRBJ1-5|few|TRBV4-1|NA
TGCGCCAGCAGCCATCCACCGGCGGGTCAGCCCCAGCATTTT
CASSHPPAGQPQHF
>TRBJ1-2|few|TRBV9|NA
TGTGCCAGCAGCTCGGATTGGGGCCGCCATCTCTATGGCTACACCTTC
CASSSDWGRHLYGYTF
>TRBJ2-2|NA|TRBV25-1|NA
TGTGCCAGCAGTGGGACAGAAAACACCGGGGAGCTGTTTTTT
CASSGTENTGELFF
>TRBJ1-1|NA|TRBV5-4|NA
TGTGCCAGCAGCTTTATTGGGAGGAACACTGAAGCTTTCTTT
CASSFIGRNTEAFF
>TRBJ1-1|NA|TRBV18|NA
TGTGCCAGCTCACCACAACGAGAGAACACTGAAGCTTTCTTT
CASSPQRENTEAFF
>TRBJ1-1|few|TRBV30|TRBD1
TGTGCCTGGAGTTTAACCCAGGGGGTTTGGACTGAAGCTTTCTTT
CAWSLTQGVWTEAFF
>TRBJ2-3|NA|TRBV5-1|NA
TGCGCCAGCAGCTTCCGGGACAATTCTTTGTCGGATACGCAGTATTTT
CASSFRDNSLSDTQYF
>TRBJ2-1|NA|TRBV4-3|NA
TGCGCCAGCAGCCGTATCGGGAGAAATGAGCAGTTCTTC
CASSRIGRNEQFF
>TRBJ1-5|NA|TRBV6-5|NA
TGTGCCAGCAGTTACTCGTCCAGGGGCAATCAGCCCCAGCATTTT
CASSYSSRGNQPQHF
>TRBJ1-2|NA|TRBV11-2|NA
TGTGCCAGCAGCCTCTCCACTGTGCGACGGACAGTTTACTATGGCTACACCTTC
CASSLSTVRRTVYYGYTF
>TRBJ2-5|NA|TRBV5-4|NA
TGTGCCAGCAGCCACCGGACTACTTCCCTGGAGACCCAGTACTTC
CASSHRTTSLETQYF
>TRBJ2-7|NA|TRBV6-6|NA
TGTGCCAGCAGTTTAGGATATAGACAGACCGCCTACGAGCAGTACTTC
CASSLGYRQTAYEQYF
>TRBJ1-1|NA|TRBV6-5|NA
TGTGCCAGCAGTTACGCTTCCTGGGGGGCGCAAACTGAAGCTTTCTTT
CASSYASWGAQTEAFF
>TRBJ2-1|NA|TRBV4-1|TRBD1
TGCGCCAGCAGCCACGGACAGGCCAATGAGCAGTTCTTC
CASSHGQANEQFF
>TRBJ2-5|NA|TRBV7-2|NA
TGTGCCAGCAGCTTAGGCCCAGGGGAGACTCAAGAGACCCAGTACTTC
CASSLGPGETQETQYF
>TRBJ2-1|once|TRBV29-1|NA
TGCAGCGTTGAAGGAGAAGAAGGGCAGTTCTTC
CSVEGEEGQFF
>TRBJ1-1|NA|TRBV11-2|NA
TGTGCCAGCAGCTTAGGTGGGGGGCTCTTCGCCGAAGCTTTCTTT
CASSLGGGLFAEAFF
>TRBJ2-7|once|TRBV6-1|NA
TGTGCCAGCAGTGAAGGGCAGTTCTACGAGCAGTACTTC
CASSEGQFYEQYF
>TRBJ2-2|NA|TRBV7-9|NA
TGTGCCAGCAGCCAAGTAGGGAAGACCGGGGAGCTGTTTTTT
CASSQVGKTGELFF
>TRBJ2-1|NA|TRBV5-1|NA
TGCGCCAGCAGCCCTAACAATGAGCAGTTCTTC
CASSPNNEQFF
>TRBJ2-2|once|TRBV11-2|TRBD1
TGTGCCAGCAGCTTGACAGGGCTCACCGGGGAGCTGTTTTTT
CASSLTGLTGELFF
>TRBJ1-2|NA|TRBV29-1|NA
TGCAGCGCTGGGGGGAATGGCTACACCTTC
CSAGGNGYTF
>TRBJ1-1|few|TRBV2|NA
TGTGCCAGCAGTGAATTCGGATCCACTGAAGCTTTCTTT
CASSEFGSTEAFF